This TCR beta chain was retrieved from a study of beta chain features in type 1 diabetes. Study in general: Age, gender, cell numbers and subset yield matched between patients and controls.

Expressed TCRB transcripts were sequenced because the isolated RNA had all been reverse transcribed beforehand. Sequenced by immunoSEQ multiplex PCR; TCRdb stores in-frame clones only, minus some. The sample includes some 350,000 clones, around 10% of them seen just once. Concerning this clone itself: Antigen specificity is unknown. One base away lies a much larger clone, so this may be a sequencing read error.

Germline CDR1 SGHVS, CDR2 FNYEAQ. V lost 8 bases to trimming and J lost 5 bases, with 6 bases between them. The CDR3 contains 10 residues. Study findings and constraints: Moderate but significant shortening of TCRB CDR3s was recorded in all four CD4+ subsets from Type 1 diabetes patients. The naive, central memory and Treg TCRB repertoires of patients appeared to be more similar to one another than those of healthy donors. The study notes PCR might favor shorter templates equally in patients and controls.

The TCR originated in a man aged 25 to 45 with type 1 diabetes. Input material: central memory CD4+ T cells from blood. V is TRBV7-6 and J is TRBJ2-5; no definite D call. Written as DNA, the CDR3 is TGTGCCAGCGGGCTTGAGACCCAGTACTTC. The encoded protein is CASGLETQYF. Based on the CDR3 plus reference TRBV7-6 and TRBJ2-5, the full variable domain is GAGVSQSPRYKVTKRGQDVALRCDPISGHVSLYWYRQALGQGPEFLTYFNYEAQQDKSGLPNDRFSAERPEGSISTLTIQRTEQRDSAMYRCASGLETQYFGPGTRLLVL.